These 32 T cell receptor beta chains were all obtained from the same sample, sequenced in a study of T cells in tuberculosis (dated by TCRdb to 2017 to 2018). Receptor amplification or capture employed the immunoSEQ multiplex PCR assay. The table comes from immuneACCESS by way of TCRdb, which keeps in-frame sequences with V and J called. Part of the clones is missing from these tables; in studies checked, under half for an unresolved V gene and the rest for unknown reasons. The sample table lists 20,000 to 25,000 clones, 97% of them with a count of one. Of the sample, roughly 6.2% is held by the ten largest clones. The sample taken for sequencing was PBMCs. The receptor set was obtained from a donor between 10 and 35 years old with latent tuberculosis or without tuberculosis infection.

This clone was seen just once. The V call is TRBV30, the J call TRBJ1-2; 8 bases match TRBD1. The CDR3 contains 12 residues. Germline lookup yields CDR1 GTSNPN and CDR2 SVGIG (reference sequence). The junction had 7 bases not matched to a gene; V was cut back by 5 bases and J by 8 bases. CDR3 nucleotide sequence: TGTGCCTGGGAATATACAGGGGGGGGCTACACCTTC. Protein product: CAWEYTGGGYTF.

The chain links TRBV7-8 to TRBJ2-2, with D possibly TRBD2 on 7 matching bases. CDR1 and CDR2 (germline): SGHVS, FQNEAQ. The CDR3 sequence is 15 residues long. Deletions cut 5 bases from V and 3 bases from J, with 13 bases between. CDR3 sequence (DNA): TGTGCCAGCAGCCAGGGGCTAGCGGACACCGGGGAGCTGTTTTTT. Its translation is CASSQGLADTGELFF.

The V and J genes are TRBV4-1 and TRBJ2-1; 13 nucleotides match TRBD2. The V gene's germline CDR1 is MGHRA and CDR2 YSYEKL. The CDR3 contains 16 residues. V lost 5 bases to trimming and J lost 8 bases; unmatched junction nucleotides: 9. The CDR3 region has the DNA TGCGCCAGCAGCTCCCGGACTAGCGGGAGTGGAGATGAGCAGTTCTTC. It codes for CASSSRTSGSGDEQFF.

The chain employs TRBV6-1 and TRBJ1-5; the match to TRBD1 covers 8 bases. Germline V lookup: CDR1 MNHNS, CDR2 SASEGT. After removal of 2 bases from V and 10 bases from J, the junction contained 10 bases not matched to a gene. The CDR3 sequence is 15 residues long. CDR3 region: CASSENRGRLGPQHF. As DNA, the CDR3 is TGTGCCAGCAGTGAAAACAGGGGGAGGCTGGGACCCCAGCATTTT.

This clone was observed a single time. This rearrangement joins TRBV2 to TRBJ2-1, with TRBD1 matching 9 bases. This CDR3 has 16 amino acids. Unmatched junction bases numbered 6, after V lost 5 bases and J lost 1 base. Germline CDR1 is SNHLY and CDR2 is FYNNEI. This CDR3 reads CASSYLQGASYNEQFF. Written as DNA, the CDR3 is TGTGCCAGCAGTTATCTACAGGGGGCTTCCTACAATGAGCAGTTCTTC.

This sequence joins TRBV10-1 and TRBJ2-7; a possible D gene is TRBD1 (6 bases). Trimming cost V 5 bases and J 5 bases, with 16 bases left between them. Germline V gene data show CDR1 as WNHNN and CDR2 as SYGVQD (reference sequence). The CDR3 runs to 14 residues. The CDR3 nucleotides read TGCGCCAGCAGTTCAGGGGAAATAAGCAACGAGCAGTACTTC. It is translated as CASSSGEISNEQYF.

This sequence joins TRBV7-8 and TRBJ1-5; D may be TRBD1 (5 bases). V lost 0 bases and J 5 bases, leaving 20 bases between the germline ends. Germline lookup yields CDR1 SGHVS and CDR2 FQNEAQ. The CDR3 has 18 amino acids. The CDR3 protein is CASSLATHNRTPDQPQHF. In DNA form, the CDR3 reads TGTGCCAGCAGCTTAGCGACCCATAATCGGACACCCGATCAGCCCCAGCATTTT.

V gene TRBV10-1 combines with J gene TRBJ2-7; 7 bases are shared with TRBD2. The V segment lost 4 bases and the J segment 3 bases; nucleotides outside the gene matches: 6. This CDR3 comprises 14 residues. The V gene's germline CDR1 is WNHNN and CDR2 SYGVQD (reference sequence). The CDR3 nucleotides are TGCGCCAGCAGTGTTGAGACTAGCAGCTACGAGCAGTACTTC. Translated: CASSVETSSYEQYF.

The chain links TRBV2 to TRBJ2-7, with TRBD1 identical over 8 bases. V gave up 10 bases and J gave up 7 bases; unmatched junction bases: 6. The CDR3 totals 11 residues. Germline V gene sequence: CDR1 SNHLY, CDR2 FYNNEI. For the CDR3, the DNA is TGTGCCACCCAGGGGGCCGGGGAGCAGTACTTC. It encodes CATQGAGEQYF.

V gene TRBV7-3 combines with J gene TRBJ1-1; TRBD1 is a possible D gene (5 bases). The CDR3 is 13 residues long. Trimming took 6 bases from V and 1 from J, leaving 9 bases between them. The germline gives CDR1 SGHTA, CDR2 FQGTGA. The CDR3 DNA sequence: TGTGCCAGCAGGAACGACAGGAACACTGAAGCTTTCTTT. Residues: CASRNDRNTEAFF.

The chain couples TRBV5-1 to TRBJ1-1, with D perhaps TRBD1 (6 bases). CDR3 length: 15 residues. Germline CDR1 SGHRS, CDR2 YFSETQ. Trimming took off 4 bases at V and 0 bases at J, with 13 bases between the two ends. For the CDR3, the DNA is TGCGCCAGCAGCCCGGGACAAGAGATGAACACTGAAGCTTTCTTT. Its translation: CASSPGQEMNTEAFF.

The J gene is TRBJ2-1, the V gene TRBV28; 7 bases match TRBD2. This CDR3 comprises 17 residues. The germline V gene encodes CDR1 MDHEN and CDR2 SYDVKM. V shed 4 bases and J 6 bases; nucleotides not matched to a gene: 15. CDR3 loop: CASSSLNSGTPGNEQFF. The CDR3 DNA reads as TGTGCCAGCAGTTCTCTTAACAGCGGGACCCCGGGCAATGAGCAGTTCTTC.

This chain joins TRBV19 and TRBJ1-2; 8 bases map to TRBD1. With 5 bases clipped from V and 2 bases from J, the junction kept 7 bases outside the gene matches. The germline CDR1 and CDR2 sequences are LNHDA and SQIVND (reference sequence). The CDR3 contains 15 residues. CDR3 coding DNA: TGTGCCAGTAGTCCCCCCCGGACAGGGAACTATGGCTACACCTTC. This encodes CASSPPRTGNYGYTF.

The rearrangement links TRBV27 to TRBJ1-5; D call uncertain. V shed 2 bases and J shed 1 base, with 3 bases lying between them. The germline gives CDR1 MNHEY, CDR2 SMNVEV (reference sequence). The CDR3 is 13 residues long. In DNA form, the CDR3 reads TGTGCCAGCAGTTTAGGCAGCAATCAGCCCCAGCATTTT. Translation: CASSLGSNQPQHF.

The genes are TRBV9 and TRBJ1-2; weak D call: TRBD1 (5 bases). CDR1 and CDR2 from the germline V gene are SGDLS and YYNGEE. This CDR3 has 14 amino acids. Trimming shortened V by 0 bases and J by 4 bases, and 10 bases separated the two germline ends. CDR3 sequence (DNA): TGTGCCAGCAGCGTAGAGCCAGGGCGCTATGGCTACACCTTC. This codes for CASSVEPGRYGYTF. Together with reference TRBV9 and TRBJ1-2, the CDR3 gives the full variable domain: DSGVTQTPKHLITATGQRVTLRCSPRSGDLSVYWYQQSLDQGLQFLIQYYNGEERAKGNILERFSAQQFPDLHSELNLSSLELGDSALYFCASSVEPGRYGYTFGSGTRLTVV.

The chain recombines TRBV12-5 with TRBJ2-5, with 10 bases that match TRBD2. V lost 2 bases to trimming and J lost 2 bases; unmatched junction nucleotides: 2. Germline V gene data show CDR1 as LGHNT and CDR2 as FRNRAP. The CDR3 has 15 residues. In DNA, the CDR3 is TGTGCTAGTGGTTTGAGCGGGGGGGTTCAAGAGACCCAGTACTTC. Its translation: CASGLSGGVQETQYF.

The chain uses TRBV10-1 and TRBJ2-7, with D possibly being TRBD1 (5 bases). This CDR3 has 14 amino acids. Trimming removed 3 bases from V and 7 bases from J, with 16 bases in between. Germline lookup yields CDR1 WNHNN and CDR2 SYGVQD (reference sequence). The DNA for the CDR3 is TGCGCCAGCAGTGACTCGAAACAGGTATCTGAGCAGTACTTC. Encoded protein: CASSDSKQVSEQYF.

V is TRBV27 and J is TRBJ1-1; TRBD1 matches at 7 bases. The CDR3 loop spans 14 amino acids. V lost 4 bases, J lost 4 bases, and 6 bases stayed unmatched. Germline values: CDR1 MNHEY, CDR2 SMNVEV (reference sequence). The CDR3 DNA reads as TGTGCCAGCAGTTACACAGGGGCGGGCACTGAAGCTTTCTTT. It specifies CASSYTGAGTEAFF.

The CDR3 DNA reads TGTGCCAGCAATGACAGGGGCTATGGCTACACCTTC. Its translation: CASNDRGYGYTF. The chain combines TRBV6-1 with TRBJ1-2, with 8 bases identical to TRBD1. The CDR3 contains 12 residues. The V gene's germline CDR1 is MNHNS and CDR2 SASEGT. V lost 7 bases to trimming and J lost 4 bases; unmatched junction nucleotides: 2.

This sequence joins TRBV5-1 and TRBJ2-2; unclear D gene. V lost 1 base, J lost 2 bases, and 9 bases lay in between. Germline values: CDR1 SGHRS, CDR2 YFSETQ. The CDR3 totals 15 residues. The CDR3 loop is CASSLTGRNTGELFF. The CDR3 DNA sequence: TGCGCCAGCAGCTTGACTGGGCGAAACACCGGGGAGCTGTTTTTT. Full variable domain (outside the CDR3, taken from reference TRBV5-1 and TRBJ2-2): KAGVTQTPRYLIKTRGQQVTLSCSPISGHRSVSWYQQTPGQGLQFLFEYFSETQRNKGNFPGRFSGRQFSNSRSEMNVSTLELGDSALYLCASSLTGRNTGELFFGEGSRLTVL.

The chain carries TRBV4-2 and TRBJ2-7; 8 positions agree with TRBD2. The germline V gene has CDR1 LGHNA and CDR2 YNFKEQ. Germline trimming cut 5 bases from V and 5 bases from J; bases unmatched to any gene: 5. The CDR3 length is 13 residues. CDR3 in DNA: TGTGCCAGCAGCGGGACTAGTGGCCACGAGCAGTACTTC. Its protein product is CASSGTSGHEQYF.

This clone has a single count. The chain links TRBV4-3 to TRBJ2-2, with 11 bases lining up with TRBD1. CDR3 length: 17 amino acids. Germline V gene lookup returns CDR1 LGHNA and CDR2 YSLEER. J was trimmed by 5 bases and V by 0 bases; bases with no gene match: 5. The CDR3 spells CASSQDLGQGVTGELFF. The CDR3 DNA is TGCGCCAGCAGCCAAGATCTGGGACAGGGGGTTACCGGGGAGCTGTTTTTT.

The J gene is TRBJ1-2, the V gene TRBV29-1, with TRBD1 matching over 8 bases. The CDR3 has 11 residues. V shed 7 bases, J shed 6 bases, and the junction held 4 bases outside the gene matches. Germline V lookup: CDR1 SQVTM, CDR2 ANQGSEA. CDR3 sequence (DNA): TGCAGCGCCTCAGGGGGCGATGGCTACACCTTC. It is translated as CSASGGDGYTF.

This chain joins TRBV30 and TRBJ1-1; unclear D gene. Germline lookup yields CDR1 GTSNPN and CDR2 SVGIG (reference sequence). The germline V and J ends were trimmed by 1 base and 0 bases, with 9 bases remaining between them. The CDR3 length is 14 residues. CDR3 residues: CAWSGGILNTEAFF. As DNA, the CDR3 is TGTGCCTGGAGTGGCGGAATACTGAACACTGAAGCTTTCTTT.

J is TRBJ1-1 and V is TRBV30; D gene uncertain. The CDR3 totals 13 residues. Germline V gene lookup returns CDR1 GTSNPN and CDR2 SVGIG (reference sequence). The V end lost 0 bases, the J end lost 7 bases, and 12 bases lay between the germline ends. The CDR3 nucleotides are TGTGCCTGGAGTGTCGCGGCGGCCTATGAAGCTTTCTTT. Protein product: CAWSVAAAYEAFF. Together with reference TRBV30 and TRBJ1-1, the CDR3 gives the full variable domain: SQTIHQWPATLVQPVGSPLSLECTVEGTSNPNLYWYRQAAGRGLQLLFYSVGIGQISSEVPQNLSASRPQDRQFILSSKKLLLSDSGFYLCAWSVAAAYEAFFGQGTRLTVV.

In its sample, this clone was seen once. The DNA for the CDR3 is TGTGCCAGCTCCCTAGACGGGACGAACACCGGGGAGCTGTTTTTT. Protein: CASSLDGTNTGELFF. This sequence joins TRBV18 and TRBJ2-2; the D gene is possibly TRBD2 (5 bases). V was pared by 6 bases and J by 0 bases, with 11 bases between. Germline values: CDR1 KGHSH, CDR2 LQKENI. This CDR3 has 15 amino acids. Together with reference TRBV18 and TRBJ2-2, the CDR3 gives the full variable domain: NAGVMQNPRHLVRRRGQEARLRCSPMKGHSHVYWYRQLPEEGLKFMVYLQKENIIDESGMPKERFSAEFPKEGPSILRIQQVVRGDSAAYFCASSLDGTNTGELFFGEGSRLTVL.

The sample holds one count of this clone. The CDR3 loop reads CASSSTDRVVFGNYGYTF. The CDR3 nucleotides read TGTGCCAGCAGCTCGACCGACAGGGTAGTGTTTGGTAACTATGGCTACACCTTC. V is TRBV5-5 and J is TRBJ1-2, with 7 bases lining up with TRBD1. The length of the CDR3 is 18 residues. Germline V gives CDR1 SGHKS, CDR2 YYEKEE (reference sequence). V shed 3 bases and J 1 base; nucleotides not matched to a gene: 15.

CDR3 sequence reads: CASSHEIRDFLANGYTF. DNA of the CDR3: TGTGCCAGCAGCCATGAGATACGAGATTTTCTTGCGAATGGCTACACCTTC. The J gene is TRBJ1-2, the V gene TRBV4-2, with D uncertain. Trimming removed 3 bases at V and 6 bases at J, with 23 bases between. Germline values: CDR1 LGHNA, CDR2 YNFKEQ. The CDR3 length is 17 residues.

The chain joins TRBV28 to TRBJ1-4, with TRBD1 identical over 7 bases. The CDR3 contains 14 residues. The V gene's germline CDR1 is MDHEN and CDR2 SYDVKM. J lost 6 bases, V lost 5 bases, and 6 bases had no gene match. The CDR3 nucleotides read TGTGCCAGCAGTGAGACAGGGACGGATGAAAAACTGTTTTTT. It specifies CASSETGTDEKLFF.

This chain connects TRBV4-1 to TRBJ2-7, with TRBD1 matching 8 bases. Germline CDR1 and CDR2: MGHRA and YSYEKL. The CDR3 covers 14 residues. The J segment lost 6 bases and the V segment lost 2 bases, leaving 6 bases of the junction unmatched. CDR3 amino acids: CASSQNQGAGEQYF. The CDR3 region has the DNA TGCGCCAGCAGCCAAAACCAGGGGGCTGGCGAGCAGTACTTC.

This clone has just one count. Compared with germline, one end of the junction differs, possibly owing to a read error. The gene calls are TRBV7-9 and TRBJ2-1; 8 bases map to TRBD1. Germline CDR1 and CDR2: SEHNR and FQNEAQ (reference sequence). The CDR3 runs to 17 residues. In DNA, the CDR3 is TGTGCCAGCAGGTTAGACCCGGGACAGGAGACATACAATGAGCAGTTCTTC. Amino acids: CASRLDPGQETYNEQFF.

The rearrangement links TRBV11-3 to TRBJ2-5; 8 bases align to TRBD2. The CDR3 runs to 15 residues. Germline assignment: CDR1 SGHNT and CDR2 YENEEA. V was clipped by 6 bases and J by 3 bases; unmatched bases: 9. CDR3: CASSSISGAKETQYF. Here the CDR3 DNA reads TGTGCCAGCAGTTCCATTAGCGGGGCGAAAGAGACCCAGTACTTC.